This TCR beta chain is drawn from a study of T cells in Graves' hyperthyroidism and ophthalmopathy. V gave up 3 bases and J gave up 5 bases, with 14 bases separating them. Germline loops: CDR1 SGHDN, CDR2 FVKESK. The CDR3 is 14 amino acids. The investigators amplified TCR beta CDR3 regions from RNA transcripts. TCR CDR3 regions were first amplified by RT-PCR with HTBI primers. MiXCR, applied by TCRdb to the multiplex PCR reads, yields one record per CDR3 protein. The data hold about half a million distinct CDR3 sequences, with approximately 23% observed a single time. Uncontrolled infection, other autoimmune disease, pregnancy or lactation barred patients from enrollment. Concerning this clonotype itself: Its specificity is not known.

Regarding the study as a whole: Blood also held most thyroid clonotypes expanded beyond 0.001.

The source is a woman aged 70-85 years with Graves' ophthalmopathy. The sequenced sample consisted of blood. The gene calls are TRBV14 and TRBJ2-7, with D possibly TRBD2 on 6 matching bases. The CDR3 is CASSHMGGGNEQYF. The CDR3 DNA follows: TGTGCCAGCAGCCATATGGGAGGTGGGAACGAGCAGTACTTC.